These T cell receptor beta chains were read from a single sample in a study of blood T cell repertoires in COVID-19. Only in-frame clones appear in the TCRdb table, and some are missing; sequencing was by immunoSEQ multiplex PCR. The sample carries 110,000 to 150,000 clones, roughly 82% recorded once. The sequencing sample was made of peripheral blood. These receptors all stem from an older man with acute or convalescent COVID-19. Both conserved end residues are part of each CDR3. The D gene is left open where the match is weak. Not every row has a clone size; where given, it reads once, few, many or a size class.

v_call: TRBV7-9
d_call: TRBD1
j_call: TRBJ1-2
clone_size: -
cdr3_nt: TGTGCCAGCAGCCCAACCGACAGGGATGGCTACACCTTC
cdr3_aa: CASSPTDRDGYTF

v_call: TRBV6-5
d_call: TRBD1
j_call: TRBJ2-2
clone_size: -
cdr3_nt: TGTGCCAGCAGGAGACAGGGGAACACCGGGGAGCTGTTTTTT
cdr3_aa: CASRRQGNTGELFF

v_call: TRBV19
d_call: TRBD1
j_call: TRBJ1-5
clone_size: few
cdr3_nt: TGTGCCAGTAGTCGACCACAGGGGGCGGGACAGCCCCAGCATTTT
cdr3_aa: CASSRPQGAGQPQHF

v_call: TRBV4-1
d_call: -
j_call: TRBJ1-4
clone_size: -
cdr3_nt: TGCGCCAGCAGCCAATGGGTCCAGAAGGGGCCGGCCGGGGGTGATGAAAAACTGTTTTTT
cdr3_aa: CASSQWVQKGPAGGDEKLFF

v_call: TRBV5-4
d_call: -
j_call: TRBJ2-7
clone_size: -
cdr3_nt: TGTGCCAGCAGCCGTGACCCCCAAAGGGGGGGGTACGAGCAGTACTTC
cdr3_aa: CASSRDPQRGGYEQYF

v_call: TRBV4-3
d_call: TRBD2
j_call: TRBJ2-6
clone_size: -
cdr3_nt: TGCGCCAGCAGCCAAGGCGTCCAGCGGGGGGGCTCTGGGGCCAACGTCCTGACTTTC
cdr3_aa: CASSQGVQRGGSGANVLTF

v_call: TRBV11-3
d_call: -
j_call: TRBJ1-1
clone_size: -
cdr3_nt: TGTGCCAGCAGCCTACAGGAGAACACTGAAGCTTTCTTT
cdr3_aa: CASSLQENTEAFF

v_call: TRBV5-1
d_call: TRBD1
j_call: TRBJ1-1
clone_size: -
cdr3_nt: TGCGCCAGCAGCAGAGGACAGGCGAACACTGAAGCTTTCTTT
cdr3_aa: CASSRGQANTEAFF

v_call: TRBV5-5
d_call: -
j_call: TRBJ2-1
clone_size: few
cdr3_nt: TGTGCCAGCAGCTTGGGGGGGCGTTACAATGAGCAGTTCTTC
cdr3_aa: CASSLGGRYNEQFF

v_call: TRBV21-1
d_call: -
j_call: TRBJ1-1
clone_size: -
cdr3_nt: TGTGCCAGCAGTGGCCGGGACAGGGGAGAAGCTTTCTTT
cdr3_aa: CASSGRDRGEAFF

v_call: TRBV12-3/TRBV12-4
d_call: -
j_call: TRBJ2-5
clone_size: -
cdr3_nt: TGTGCCAGCAGGACGGGAGAGGGAGAGACCCAGTACTTC
cdr3_aa: CASRTGEGETQYF

v_call: TRBV6-2/TRBV6-3
d_call: -
j_call: TRBJ1-1
clone_size: -
cdr3_nt: TGTGCCAGCAGTCAGATCAGGGGCGCTGAAGCTTTCTTT
cdr3_aa: CASSQIRGAEAFF